This TCR beta chain was obtained from a study of blood T cells in healthy people across ages. Study outcomes and limitations: Among long-lived donors, naive CD4+ cells were more numerous and diversity higher than in aged donors.

Note on this clonotype: Its antigen is currently unknown.

It was approximately 9 milliliters of peripheral blood that were drawn from each donor. Per-sample yields of isolated PBMCs were at least 6.5 million. A second about 7 to 12 cycle PCR used barcoded and J-beta primers. TCRdb independently ran MiXCR on the 5' RACE reads; one entry per CDR3 protein. Of about 1.1 million distinct CDR3 sequences in the sample, approximately 38% were seen once. The CDR3 length is 15 residues. Looked up from germline, CDR1 is LGHNA and CDR2 is YSLEER. V was shortened by 4 bases and J by 0 bases, with 11 bases between the two germline ends. The source of this sequence is a man younger than 35 in good health. Sequencing was done on a sample of blood. The chain employs TRBV4-3 and TRBJ2-3, with D possibly being TRBD1 (6 bases). CDR3: CASSLRTASTDTQYF. CDR3 coding DNA: TGCGCCAGCAGCCTAAGGACAGCTAGCACAGATACGCAGTATTTT.